This TCR beta chain was observed in a study of T cell responses to AZD1222 COVID-19 vaccine. Whole-study results and caveats: It should be noted that donors were predominantly white British and more often female, and clonal diversity was possibly underestimated. Dominant at 160-218 and 743-854, vaccine-associated CD4 TCRs also spanned spike.

Pooled in the analysis were second doses at about 4 or about 12 weeks. The repertoire was sequenced with immunoSEQ multiplex PCR; TCRdb's copy has only in-frame clones and lacks some. The sample includes roughly 150,000 clones, roughly 88% seen only once; the top ten take around 1.8%. To note about this clone: Its antigen is not known.

Trimming removed 3 bases from V and 2 bases from J; junction bases left unmatched: 1. This CDR3 comprises 13 residues. Germline V gene lookup returns CDR1 MNHEY and CDR2 SMNVEV (reference sequence). V usage is TRBV27 and J usage is TRBJ2-7; 7 bases match TRBD2. The source material was peripheral blood, sampled 28 days after the second AZD1222 dose. The origin of this receptor is an adult who received the AZD1222 COVID-19 vaccine. CDR3 sequence (DNA): TGTGCCAGCAGTTTGCGGGGGACCTACGAGCAGTACTTC. The encoded protein is CASSLRGTYEQYF.